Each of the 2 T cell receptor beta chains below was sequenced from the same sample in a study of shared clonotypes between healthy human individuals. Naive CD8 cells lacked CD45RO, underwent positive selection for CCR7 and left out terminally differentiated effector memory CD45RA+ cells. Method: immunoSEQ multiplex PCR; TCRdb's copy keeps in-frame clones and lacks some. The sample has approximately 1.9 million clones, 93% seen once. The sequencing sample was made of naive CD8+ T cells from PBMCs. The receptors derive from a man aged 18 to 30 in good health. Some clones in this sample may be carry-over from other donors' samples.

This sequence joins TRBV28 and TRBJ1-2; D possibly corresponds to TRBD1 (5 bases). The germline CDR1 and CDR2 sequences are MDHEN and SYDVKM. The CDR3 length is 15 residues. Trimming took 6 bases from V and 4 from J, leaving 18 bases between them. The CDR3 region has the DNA TGTGCCAGCAGACAGACAGCAGGCTTAGGCTATGGCTACACCTTC. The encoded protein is CASRQTAGLGYGYTF.

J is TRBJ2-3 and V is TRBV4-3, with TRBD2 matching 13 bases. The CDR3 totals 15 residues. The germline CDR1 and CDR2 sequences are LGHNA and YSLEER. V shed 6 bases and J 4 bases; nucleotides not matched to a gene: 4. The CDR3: CASSILAGGADTQYF. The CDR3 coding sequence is TGCGCCAGCAGTATACTAGCGGGAGGGGCAGATACGCAGTATTTT.